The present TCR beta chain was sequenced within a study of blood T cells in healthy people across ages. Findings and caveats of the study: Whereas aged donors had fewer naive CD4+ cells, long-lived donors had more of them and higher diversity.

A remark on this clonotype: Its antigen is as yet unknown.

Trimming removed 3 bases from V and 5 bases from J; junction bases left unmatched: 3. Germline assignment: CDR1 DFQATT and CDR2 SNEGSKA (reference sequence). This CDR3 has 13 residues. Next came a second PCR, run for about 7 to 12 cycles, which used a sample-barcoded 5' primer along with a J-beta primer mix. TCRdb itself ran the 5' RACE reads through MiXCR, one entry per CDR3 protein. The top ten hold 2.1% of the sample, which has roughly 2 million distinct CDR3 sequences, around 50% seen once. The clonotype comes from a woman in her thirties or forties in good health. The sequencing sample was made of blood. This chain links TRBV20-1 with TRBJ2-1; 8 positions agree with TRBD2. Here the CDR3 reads CSARSSGNNEQFF. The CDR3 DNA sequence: TGCAGTGCTAGGAGTAGCGGGAACAATGAGCAGTTCTTC.